This T cell receptor (beta chain) was sequenced for a study of blood T cell repertoires in COVID-19. Study overall: Both acute and convalescent COVID-19 samples were obtained from the United States, Italy and Spain. T cells, B-cell-depleted T cells, or PBMCs provided the cDNA or gDNA that served as material.

Germline-derived CDR1 and CDR2 are SQVTM and ANQGSEA. V lost 6 bases to trimming and J lost 8 bases; unmatched junction nucleotides: 6. The CDR3 runs to 11 residues. Only in-frame clones appear in the TCRdb table, and some are missing; sequencing was by immunoSEQ multiplex PCR. This sample carries more than 45,000 clones, approximately 87% of them seen once, and the ten largest clones take over 4.5%. Source material: peripheral blood. This clonotype was obtained from a woman in her fifties or sixties with acute or convalescent COVID-19. V and J are TRBV29-1 and TRBJ2-5; 7 bases are a match to TRBD2. For the CDR3, the DNA is TGCAGCGTCGATTGGGGGGGTACCCAGTACTTC. Protein sequence: CSVDWGGTQYF.